The clone carrying this T cell receptor beta chain showed up just a few times. The authors ran the assay at deep level. In the original processing: Filtering differed since immunoSEQ provided only junctions, with no quality scores. The repertoire was sequenced with immunoSEQ multiplex PCR; TCRdb's copy has only in-frame clones and lacks some. D and trimming come from the DNA, and the V and J calls and clone size come from that table. The table lists about 300,000 clones, about 74% of them singletons. The data stem from a study of shared clonotypes between healthy human individuals. Study-level background: The study drew on a couple of women and a few men aged 18 to 49 as donors.

The CDR3 is made up of 14 amino acids. Germline CDR1 SGHDT, CDR2 YYEEEE. Trimming removed 4 bases from V and 3 bases from J; junction bases left unmatched: 6. Sequenced: memory CD4+ T cells sorted from blood. The subset is: CD45RA-negative fraction. This chain connects TRBV5-6 to TRBJ2-7, with 8 bases lining up with TRBD1. This receptor was taken from a man younger than 40 in good health. The CDR3 region has the DNA TGTGCCAGCAGCCCCCGGGACAGGAGCTACGAGCAGTACTTC. This sequence encodes CASSPRDRSYEQYF.